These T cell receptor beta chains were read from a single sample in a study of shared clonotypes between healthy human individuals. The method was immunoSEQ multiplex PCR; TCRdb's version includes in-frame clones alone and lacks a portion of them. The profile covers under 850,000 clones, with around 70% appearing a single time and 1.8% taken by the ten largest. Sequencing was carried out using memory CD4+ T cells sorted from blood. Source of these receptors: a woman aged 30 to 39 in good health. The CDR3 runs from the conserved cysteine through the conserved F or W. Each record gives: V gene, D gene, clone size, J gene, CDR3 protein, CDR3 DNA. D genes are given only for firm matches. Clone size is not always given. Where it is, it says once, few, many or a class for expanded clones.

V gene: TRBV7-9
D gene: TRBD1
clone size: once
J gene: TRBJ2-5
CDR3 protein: CASSRTGEETQYF
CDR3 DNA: TGTGCCAGCAGCCGGACAGGGGAAGAGACCCAGTACTTC

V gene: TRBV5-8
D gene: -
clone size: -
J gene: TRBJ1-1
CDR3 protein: CASSSTGTQNTEAFF
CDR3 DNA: TGTGCCAGCAGCTCTACCGGGACACAGAACACTGAAGCTTTCTTT

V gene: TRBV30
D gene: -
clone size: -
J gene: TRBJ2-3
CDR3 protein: CAWSVQGADTQYF
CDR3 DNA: TGTGCCTGGAGTGTACAGGGAGCAGATACGCAGTATTTT

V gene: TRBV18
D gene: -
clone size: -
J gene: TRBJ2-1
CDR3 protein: CASSPLGGGYNEQFF
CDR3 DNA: TGTGCCAGCTCACCATTAGGAGGAGGCTACAATGAGCAGTTCTTC

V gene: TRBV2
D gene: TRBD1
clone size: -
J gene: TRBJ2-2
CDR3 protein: CASASGTGVAGELFF
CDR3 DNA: TGTGCCAGCGCATCCGGGACAGGGGTCGCCGGGGAGCTGTTTTTT

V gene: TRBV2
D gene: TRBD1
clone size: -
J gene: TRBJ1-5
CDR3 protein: CASSGQGWAQPQHF
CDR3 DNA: TGTGCCAGCAGTGGACAGGGTTGGGCTCAGCCCCAGCATTTT

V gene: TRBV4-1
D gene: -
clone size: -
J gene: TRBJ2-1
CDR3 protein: CASSPSISYNEQFF
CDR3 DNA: TGCGCCAGCAGTCCCTCGATCTCCTACAATGAGCAGTTCTTC

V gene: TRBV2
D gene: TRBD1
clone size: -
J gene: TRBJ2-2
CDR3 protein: CASSEWNRGGGELFF
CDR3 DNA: TGTGCCAGCAGTGAATGGAACAGGGGTGGCGGGGAGCTGTTTTTT

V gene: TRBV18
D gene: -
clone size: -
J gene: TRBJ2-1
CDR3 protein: CASSDTTGNEQFF
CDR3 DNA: TGTGCCAGCTCAGACACAACAGGGAATGAGCAGTTCTTC

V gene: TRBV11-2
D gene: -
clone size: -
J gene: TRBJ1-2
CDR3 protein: CASSGTPAGYTF
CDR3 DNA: TGTGCCAGCAGTGGGACACCGGCGGGCTACACCTTC

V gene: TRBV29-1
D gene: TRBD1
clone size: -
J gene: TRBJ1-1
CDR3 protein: CSARTGLNTEAFF
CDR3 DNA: TGCAGCGCTCGGACAGGGCTGAACACTGAAGCTTTCTTT

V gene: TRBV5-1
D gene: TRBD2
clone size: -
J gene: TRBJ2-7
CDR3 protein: CASSLRAGGYYYEQYF
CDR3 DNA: TGCGCCAGCAGCTTGCGAGCGGGAGGGTATTATTACGAGCAGTACTTC

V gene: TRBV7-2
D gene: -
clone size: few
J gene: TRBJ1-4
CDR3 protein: CASSLYRGIDEKLFF
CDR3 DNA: TGTGCCAGCAGCTTATATCGGGGTATTGATGAAAAACTGTTTTTT

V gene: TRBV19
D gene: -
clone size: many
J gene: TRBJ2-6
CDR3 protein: CASESQVGSSGANVLTF
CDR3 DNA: TGTGCCAGTGAGAGCCAGGTGGGGAGCTCTGGGGCCAACGTCCTGACTTTC

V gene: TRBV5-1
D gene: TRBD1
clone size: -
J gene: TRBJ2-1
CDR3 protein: CASSSPSGTGGNEQFF
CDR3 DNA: TGCGCCAGCAGCTCCCCATCCGGGACAGGGGGCAATGAGCAGTTCTTC

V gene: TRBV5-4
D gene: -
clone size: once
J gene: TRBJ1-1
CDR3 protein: CASSLEGGMNTEAFF
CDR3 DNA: TGTGCCAGCAGCTTGGAGGGGGGAATGAACACTGAAGCTTTCTTT

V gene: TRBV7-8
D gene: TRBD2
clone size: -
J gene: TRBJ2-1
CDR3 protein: CASSPGREGLDEQFF
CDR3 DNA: TGTGCCAGCAGCCCCGGGCGGGAGGGCCTAGATGAGCAGTTCTTC

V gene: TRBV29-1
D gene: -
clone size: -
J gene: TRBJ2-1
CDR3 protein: CSVGVDTGSYNEQFF
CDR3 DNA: TGCAGCGTTGGAGTGGACACCGGCTCCTACAATGAGCAGTTCTTC

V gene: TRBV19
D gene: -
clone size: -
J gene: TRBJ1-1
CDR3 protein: CASTPTKGVGEAFF
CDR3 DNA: TGTGCCAGTACCCCCACGAAGGGGGTAGGGGAAGCTTTCTTT

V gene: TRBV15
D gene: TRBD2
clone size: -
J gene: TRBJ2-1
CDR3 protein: CATSRTAGREGYNEQFF
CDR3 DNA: TGTGCCACCAGCAGGACTGCCGGGCGGGAGGGATACAATGAGCAGTTCTTC

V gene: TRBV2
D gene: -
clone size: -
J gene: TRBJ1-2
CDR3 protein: CASSEERVPYGYTF
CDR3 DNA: TGTGCCAGCAGTGAAGAAAGGGTCCCCTATGGCTACACCTTC

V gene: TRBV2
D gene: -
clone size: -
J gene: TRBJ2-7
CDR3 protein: CASKGSLSIYEQYF
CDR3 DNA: TGTGCCAGCAAAGGGTCCCTCTCGATCTACGAGCAGTACTTC

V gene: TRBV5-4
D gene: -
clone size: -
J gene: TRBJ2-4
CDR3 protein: CASSPDSLKNIQYF
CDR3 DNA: TGTGCCAGCAGCCCGGACAGTCTCAAAAACATTCAGTACTTC

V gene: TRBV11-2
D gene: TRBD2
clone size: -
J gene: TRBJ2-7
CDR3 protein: CASSLTPGLAGGEQYF
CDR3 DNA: TGTGCCAGCAGCTTAACACCGGGACTAGCGGGAGGCGAGCAGTACTTC

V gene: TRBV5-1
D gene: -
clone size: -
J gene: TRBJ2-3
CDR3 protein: CASGSSTDTQYF
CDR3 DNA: TGCGCTAGCGGATCTAGCACAGATACGCAGTATTTT

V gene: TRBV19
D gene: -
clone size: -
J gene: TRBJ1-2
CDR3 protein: CASSYRANQVGYTF
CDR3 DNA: TGTGCCAGTAGTTACCGTGCAAATCAGGTCGGCTACACCTTC

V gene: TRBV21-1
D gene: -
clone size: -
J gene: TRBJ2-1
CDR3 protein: CASSPGAYNEQFF
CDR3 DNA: TGTGCCAGCAGCCCGGGAGCCTACAATGAGCAGTTCTTC

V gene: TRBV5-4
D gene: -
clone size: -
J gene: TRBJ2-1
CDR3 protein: CASSLGGGQTMKQFF
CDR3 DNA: TGTGCCAGCAGCCTTGGGGGGGGACAGACAATGAAACAGTTCTTC

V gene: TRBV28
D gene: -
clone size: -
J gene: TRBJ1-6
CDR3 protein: CASSLSWHNSPLHF
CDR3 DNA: TGTGCCAGCAGTTTAAGTTGGCACAATTCACCCCTCCACTTT

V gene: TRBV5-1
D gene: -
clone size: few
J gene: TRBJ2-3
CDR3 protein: CASSLGGHSDTQYF
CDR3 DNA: TGCGCCAGCAGCTTGGGGGGGCACTCAGATACGCAGTATTTT

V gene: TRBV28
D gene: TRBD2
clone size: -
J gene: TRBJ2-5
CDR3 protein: CASSLSGAQETQYF
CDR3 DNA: TGTGCCAGCAGCTTAAGCGGGGCCCAAGAGACCCAGTACTTC

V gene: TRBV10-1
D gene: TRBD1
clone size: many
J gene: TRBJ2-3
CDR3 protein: CASSESGDRRHF
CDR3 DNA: TGCGCCAGCAGTGAGTCCGGGGACAGGCGGCATTTT

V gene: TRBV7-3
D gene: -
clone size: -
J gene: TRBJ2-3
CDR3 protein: CASSLMVSPGSDTQYF
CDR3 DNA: TGTGCCAGCAGCTTAATGGTCAGCCCCGGTTCGGATACGCAGTATTTT

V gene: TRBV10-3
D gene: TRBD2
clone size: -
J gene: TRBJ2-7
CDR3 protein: CAITGREGGGEQYF
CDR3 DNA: TGTGCCATCACTGGGCGGGAGGGCGGTGGGGAGCAGTACTTC

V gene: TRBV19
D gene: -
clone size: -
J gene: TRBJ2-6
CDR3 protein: CASGRGATGANVLTF
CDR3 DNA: TGTGCCAGTGGACGTGGGGCGACTGGGGCCAACGTCCTGACTTTC

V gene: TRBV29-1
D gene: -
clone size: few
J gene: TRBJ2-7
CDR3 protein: CSGRGQGPTYEQYF
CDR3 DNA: TGCAGCGGGAGGGGGCAGGGGCCTACCTACGAGCAGTACTTC

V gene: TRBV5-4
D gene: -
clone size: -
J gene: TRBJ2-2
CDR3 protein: CASSSASGIRGELFF
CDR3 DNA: TGTGCCAGCAGCAGTGCTTCGGGAATACGCGGGGAGCTGTTTTTT

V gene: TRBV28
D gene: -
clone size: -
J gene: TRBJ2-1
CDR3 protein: CASTTYNEQFF
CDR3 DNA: TGTGCCAGCACGACCTACAATGAGCAGTTCTTC

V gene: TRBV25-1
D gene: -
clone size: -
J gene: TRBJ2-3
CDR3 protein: CASSSRVKRDTQYF
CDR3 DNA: TGTGCCAGCAGTAGTCGGGTTAAGAGAGATACGCAGTATTTT